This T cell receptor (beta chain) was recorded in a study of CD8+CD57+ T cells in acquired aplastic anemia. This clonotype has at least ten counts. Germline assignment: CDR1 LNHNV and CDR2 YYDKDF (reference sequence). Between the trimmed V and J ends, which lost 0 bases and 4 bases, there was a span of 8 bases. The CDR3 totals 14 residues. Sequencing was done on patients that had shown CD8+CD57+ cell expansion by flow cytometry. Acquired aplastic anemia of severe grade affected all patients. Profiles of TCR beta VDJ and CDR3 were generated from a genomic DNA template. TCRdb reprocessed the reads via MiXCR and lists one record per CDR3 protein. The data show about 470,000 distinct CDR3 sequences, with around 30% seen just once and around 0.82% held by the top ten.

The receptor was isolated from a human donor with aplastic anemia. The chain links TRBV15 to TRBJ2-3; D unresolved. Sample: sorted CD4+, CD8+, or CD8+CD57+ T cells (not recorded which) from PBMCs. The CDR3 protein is CATSRDVSPDTQYF. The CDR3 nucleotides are TGTGCCACCAGCAGAGATGTAAGCCCAGATACGCAGTATTTT.